The next 26 T cell receptor beta chains were all read from a single sample in a study of blood T cells in healthy people across ages. PCR was performed a second time for roughly 7 to 11 cycles using a sample-barcoded 5' primer and a J-beta primer mix. TCRdb processed the 5' RACE reads anew with MiXCR; each CDR3 protein has one entry. The sample consists of roughly 930,000 distinct CDR3 sequences, around 48% of them appearing once. Material: blood. The receptors originated from a man in his thirties or forties in good health.

This clonotype was seen a handful of times. The rearrangement uses TRBV28 and TRBJ2-1; 10 bases fit TRBD1. V shed 8 bases and J 8 bases; nucleotides not matched to a gene: 6. Per germline, CDR1 MDHEN and CDR2 SYDVKM. The CDR3 covers 13 residues. As DNA, the CDR3 is TGTGCCAGCGGGGACAGGGGCCTCCATGAGCAGTTCTTC. The encoded protein is CASGDRGLHEQFF.

The chain has TRBV19 and TRBJ2-1; 7 positions match TRBD2. Losses at the gene ends were 8 bases for V and 10 bases for J; bases not matched to a gene: 14. This CDR3 comprises 14 residues. Germline CDR1 LNHDA, CDR2 SQIVND (reference sequence). The CDR3 coding sequence is TGTGCCAGTCAACGTCAGCGGGGCTCCTACGAGCAGTTCTTC. Protein product: CASQRQRGSYEQFF.

The chain has TRBV7-2 and TRBJ2-5; D is possibly TRBD2 (6 bases). Germline V gene data show CDR1 as SGHTA and CDR2 as FQGNSA. This CDR3 is built from 13 residues. The ends were cut back, 5 bases at V and 4 bases at J, with 11 bases in the middle. The CDR3, as DNA: TGTGCCAGCAGCCGAAGGCGGGGAGAGACCCAGTACTTC. Translated, it gives CASSRRRGETQYF.

This clonotype was seen a few times. The CDR3 DNA follows: TGTGCCAGCAGTTTTCGGGCCGGCCGAGTAGGTGGCTACACCTTC. Translation: CASSFRAGRVGGYTF. The chain is built from TRBV27 and TRBJ1-2, with unresolved D. Germline assignment: CDR1 MNHEY and CDR2 SMNVEV (reference sequence). With 3 bases removed from V and 7 bases from J, the gap between germline ends came to 18 bases. The length of the CDR3 is 15 residues.

The V and J genes are TRBV20-1 and TRBJ2-5; D gene unclear. V was pared by 4 bases and J by 11 bases, with 20 bases between. This CDR3 has 13 amino acids. Germline V gives CDR1 DFQATT, CDR2 SNEGSKA (reference sequence). The CDR3, as DNA: TGCAGTGCTACCCCCGTACCAAACAATGAGCAGTACTTC. Protein: CSATPVPNNEQYF.

Comment on this clonotype: One end of the junction does not line up with germline, which may come from a read error. The genes are TRBV6-5 and TRBJ2-3, with TRBD2 matching 9 bases. CDR3 length equals 12 residues. Germline loops: CDR1 MNHEY, CDR2 SVGAGI. The CDR3 DNA follows: TGCGCGGGGGGGCCAACCGCAGATACGCAGTATTTT. Its protein product is CAGGPTADTQYF.

In this sample, this clonotype turned up a few times. Given a much more abundant clone one base away, this may be a read error. J is TRBJ2-7 and V is TRBV10-3; 10 bases are shared with TRBD2. Germline CDR1 and CDR2: ENHRY and SYGVKD. This CDR3 is built from 14 residues. J gave up 7 bases and V 7 bases, and 10 bases lay outside the gene matches. The CDR3 sequence is CAINPGLALNEQYF. The DNA for the CDR3 is TGTGCCATCAACCCGGGACTAGCGCTCAATGAGCAGTACTTC.

The V gene is TRBV6-1, the J gene TRBJ1-5, with a weak D call TRBD1 (6 bases). V was trimmed by 3 bases and J by 5 bases, leaving 20 bases between them. The CDR3 extends over 17 amino acids. Germline CDR1 and CDR2: MNHNS and SASEGT. As DNA, the CDR3 is TGTGCCAGCAGTGATTCGGGGGCTTGGTGGACGGATCAGCCCCAGCATTTT. It yields the protein CASSDSGAWWTDQPQHF.

The CDR3: CASSATAFEQYF. The CDR3 region has the DNA TGTGCCAGCAGTGCTACTGCATTCGAGCAGTACTTC. The chain uses TRBV2 and TRBJ2-7, with D uncertain. CDR1 and CDR2 (germline): SNHLY, FYNNEI. V gave up 4 bases and J gave up 6 bases, with 10 bases separating them. This CDR3 has 12 amino acids.

The rearrangement uses TRBV3-1 and TRBJ2-1; a weak D match, TRBD1 (5 bases). Germline CDR1 reads LGHDT; CDR2 reads YNNKEL (reference sequence). This CDR3 comprises 15 residues. The V end was cut by 0 bases, the J end by 7 bases, with 13 bases between. The CDR3 is CASSQEGRVGNEQFF. Here the CDR3 DNA reads TGTGCCAGCAGCCAAGAAGGCAGGGTGGGGAATGAGCAGTTCTTC.

As DNA, the CDR3 is TGTGCCAGCAGCCCTCGGGCCGAGGGCACTGAAGCTTTCTTT. This sequence encodes CASSPRAEGTEAFF. This chain connects TRBV7-8 to TRBJ1-1, with D unresolved. Germline CDR1 is SGHVS and CDR2 is FQNEAQ. There are 14 residues in the CDR3. V dropped 5 bases and J dropped 4 bases, with 14 bases sitting between them.

This clonotype was counted only a few times. The rearrangement uses TRBV4-1 and TRBJ2-7, with 10 bases identical to TRBD2. This CDR3 spans 15 amino acids. V trimming: 4 bases; J trimming: 1 base; junction bases outside the gene matches: 4. Germline CDR1 is MGHRA and CDR2 is YSYEKL. CDR3 DNA: TGCGCCAGCAGCCCGGGACTAGCGAAATCCTACGAGCAGTACTTC. The encoded protein is CASSPGLAKSYEQYF.

The chain has TRBV9 and TRBJ2-1; TRBD1 matches at 7 bases. The CDR3 has 15 amino acids. Germline assignment: CDR1 SGDLS and CDR2 YYNGEE. J gave up 5 bases and V 3 bases, and 8 bases lay outside the gene matches. Here the CDR3 reads CASSAYGTENNEQFF. The DNA of the CDR3 is TGTGCCAGCAGCGCATACGGGACAGAAAACAATGAGCAGTTCTTC.

The chain employs TRBV7-2 and TRBJ2-6, with D unresolved. V dropped 1 base and J dropped 0 bases, with 7 bases sitting between them. The CDR3 is 16 residues long. Germline V lookup: CDR1 SGHTA, CDR2 FQGNSA. The CDR3 loop is CASSLEPDSGANVLTF. The CDR3 DNA is TGTGCCAGCAGCTTAGAGCCCGACTCTGGGGCCAACGTCCTGACTTTC.

The chain has TRBV7-9 and TRBJ2-7; D call uncertain. The V gene's germline CDR1 is SEHNR and CDR2 FQNEAQ (reference sequence). This CDR3 has 14 amino acids. The V end lost 5 bases, the J end lost 4 bases, and 15 bases lay between the germline ends. In nucleotides, the CDR3 is TGTGCCAGCAGCCCAGTCGTAATCTCATACGAGCAGTACTTC. Encoded protein: CASSPVVISYEQYF. Together with reference TRBV7-9 and TRBJ2-7, the CDR3 gives the full variable domain: DTGVSQNPRHKITKRGQNVTFRCDPISEHNRLYWYRQTLGQGPEFLTYFQNEAQLEKSRLLSDRFSAERPKGSFSTLEIQRTEQGDSAMYLCASSPVVISYEQYFGPGTRLTVT.

The chain combines TRBV3-1 with TRBJ1-2; weak D call: TRBD1 (6 bases). V was pared by 4 bases and J by 8 bases, with 20 bases between. The CDR3 runs to 15 residues. Germline V lookup: CDR1 LGHDT, CDR2 YNNKEL (reference sequence). The CDR3 here is CASSPAGGARVGYTF. DNA for the CDR3: TGTGCCAGCAGCCCAGCGGGGGGGGCCCGGGTCGGCTACACCTTC.

This clonotype was observed a handful of times. A single base separates this from a much larger clone, so it may be a read error. The genes are TRBV7-2 and TRBJ2-7; 7 bases fit TRBD1. The germline gives CDR1 SGHTA, CDR2 FQGNSA. CDR3 length equals 12 residues. CDR3 bases: TGTGCCGGCAGTTACAGGGGCTACGAGCAGTACTTC. This gives the protein CAGSYRGYEQYF.

The CDR3 coding sequence is TGTGCCAGCAGGACCGGGACAGGGACTCCACTTAGCACAGATACGCAGTATTTT. It yields the protein CASRTGTGTPLSTDTQYF. This chain uses TRBV6-1 with TRBJ2-3; 9 nucleotides match TRBD1. The CDR3 runs 18 residues. V dropped 6 bases and J dropped 0; count of bases not matched to a gene: 13. CDR1 and CDR2 (germline): MNHNS, SASEGT.

The chain carries TRBV5-1 and TRBJ2-3; D remains ambiguous. Germline CDR1 is SGHRS and CDR2 is YFSETQ. This CDR3 spans 16 amino acids. Trimming took 2 bases from V and 0 from J, leaving 13 bases between them. The DNA for the CDR3 is TGCGCCAGCAGCTTAACGGTTTCCGCTAGCACAGATACGCAGTATTTT. This encodes CASSLTVSASTDTQYF.

J is TRBJ2-2 and V is TRBV29-1; weak D call: TRBD2 (6 bases). V lost 3 bases to trimming and J lost 1 base, with 9 bases between them. Germline V gives CDR1 SQVTM, CDR2 ANQGSEA. CDR3 length: 14 amino acids. CDR3 region: CSVEEGWNTGELFF. Written as DNA, the CDR3 is TGCAGCGTTGAGGAGGGATGGAACACCGGGGAGCTGTTTTTT.

The chain joins TRBV20-1 to TRBJ2-3; D possibly matches TRBD1 or TRBD2 (6 bases each). With 5 bases removed from V and 5 bases from J, the gap between germline ends came to 11 bases. Germline loops: CDR1 DFQATT, CDR2 SNEGSKA (reference sequence). The CDR3 is 12 residues long. CDR3 amino acids: CSAGGPGDTQYF. For the CDR3, the DNA is TGCAGTGCTGGGGGGCCAGGAGATACGCAGTATTTT.

V is TRBV20-1 and J is TRBJ1-4, with D hard to call. Per the germline V gene, CDR1 is DFQATT and CDR2 is SNEGSKA (reference sequence). The CDR3 totals 11 residues. Trimming shortened V by 6 bases and J by 10 bases, and 12 bases separated the two germline ends. CDR3 coding DNA: TGCAGTGCCACAGACGGAGGAAAACTGTTTTTT. This gives the protein CSATDGGKLFF.

The CDR3 is CASSRTEQETQYF. Here the CDR3 DNA reads TGCGCCAGCAGCAGGACAGAGCAAGAGACCCAGTACTTC. The J gene is TRBJ2-5, the V gene TRBV5-1; D perhaps matches TRBD1 (6 bases). The length of the CDR3 is 13 residues. Germline V lookup: CDR1 SGHRS, CDR2 YFSETQ. Trimming shortened V by 4 bases and J by 2 bases, and 9 bases separated the two germline ends.

The rearrangement joins TRBV5-1 to TRBJ2-1; D may be TRBD1 (5 bases). Germline V gene lookup returns CDR1 SGHRS and CDR2 YFSETQ. The CDR3 spans 14 residues. Trimming removed 0 bases from V and 7 bases from J, with 11 bases in between. The CDR3 DNA reads as TGCGCCAGCAGCTTGGACAGGCTCCTTAATGAGCAGTTCTTC. This translates into CASSLDRLLNEQFF.

A remark on this clonotype: Possible read error: a much larger clone is one base away. The chain has TRBV7-9 and TRBJ2-3; D uncertain. The CDR3 length is 11 residues. CDR1 and CDR2 (germline): SEHNR, FQNEAQ (reference sequence). V was shortened by 7 bases and J by 2 bases, with 4 bases between the two germline ends. CDR3 sequence (DNA): TGTGCCAGCAACCACACAGATACGCAGTATTTT. Translation gives CASNHTDTQYF.

This clonotype was observed a handful of times. J is TRBJ2-3 and V is TRBV4-2; 8 bases align to TRBD2. This CDR3 is 17 amino acids long. The V gene end was trimmed by 0 bases and the J gene end by 3 bases; junction bases not matched to a gene: 8. Per the germline V gene, CDR1 is LGHNA and CDR2 is YNFKEQ. CDR3 coding DNA: TGTGCCAGCAGCCAAGAATCGCTAGCGGGCACAACAGATACGCAGTATTTT. Translated: CASSQESLAGTTDTQYF.